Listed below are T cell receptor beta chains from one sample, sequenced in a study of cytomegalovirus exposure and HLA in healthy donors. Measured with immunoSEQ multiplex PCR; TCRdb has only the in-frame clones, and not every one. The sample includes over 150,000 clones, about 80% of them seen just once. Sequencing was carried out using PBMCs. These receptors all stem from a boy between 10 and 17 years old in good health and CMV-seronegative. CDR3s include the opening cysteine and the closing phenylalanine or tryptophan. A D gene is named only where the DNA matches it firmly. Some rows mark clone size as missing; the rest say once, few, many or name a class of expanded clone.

CDR3: CASISGGFQYF
DNA: TGTGCCAGCATCTCAGGGGGCTTCCAGTACTTC
D: TRBD1
size: NA
J: TRBJ2-4
V: TRBV27

CDR3: CASSPQGLGNQPQHF
DNA: TGCGCCAGCAGCCCCCAGGGTCTGGGCAATCAGCCCCAGCATTTT
D: NA
size: NA
J: TRBJ1-5
V: TRBV5-1

CDR3: CATQRDSGDTQYF
DNA: TGTGCCACCCAGCGGGATTCAGGAGATACGCAGTATTTT
D: TRBD2
size: few
J: TRBJ2-3
V: TRBV11-3

CDR3: CSVEGGRAGDTQYF
DNA: TGCAGCGTTGAAGGCGGGAGGGCCGGAGATACGCAGTATTTT
D: TRBD2
size: once
J: TRBJ2-3
V: TRBV29-1

CDR3: CASRKPGQLINQPQHF
DNA: TGTGCCAGTAGGAAACCGGGACAGCTTATTAATCAGCCCCAGCATTTT
D: TRBD1
size: NA
J: TRBJ1-5
V: TRBV19

CDR3: CASSLVQPGNAIYF
DNA: TGTGCCAGCAGCTTAGTTCAGCCGGGAAACGCCATATATTTT
D: NA
size: NA
J: TRBJ1-3
V: TRBV11-2

CDR3: CASSETQGSGEKLFF
DNA: TGTGCCAGCAGTGAAACACAGGGAAGTGGTGAAAAACTGTTTTTT
D: NA
size: NA
J: TRBJ1-4
V: TRBV6-1

CDR3: CATSSEDEQFF
DNA: TGTGCCACCAGCTCAGAGGATGAGCAGTTCTTC
D: NA
size: NA
J: TRBJ2-1
V: TRBV15

CDR3: CASSSGNEQFF
DNA: TGTGCCAGCTCCTCGGGGAATGAGCAGTTCTTC
D: NA
size: few
J: TRBJ2-1
V: TRBV2

CDR3: CASFSGGVEQFF
DNA: TGTGCCAGTTTTAGCGGGGGGGTTGAGCAGTTCTTC
D: TRBD2
size: NA
J: TRBJ2-1
V: TRBV6-6

CDR3: CASSQPLGQGHTGELFF
DNA: TGCGCCAGCAGCCAACCCCTGGGACAGGGGCACACCGGGGAGCTGTTTTTT
D: TRBD1
size: NA
J: TRBJ2-2
V: TRBV4-1

CDR3: CASSQAYGTGGETQYF
DNA: TGCGCCAGCAGCCAAGCCTACGGGACAGGGGGAGAGACCCAGTACTTC
D: TRBD1
size: NA
J: TRBJ2-5
V: TRBV4-3

CDR3: CSVTSGTYEQYF
DNA: TGCAGCGTAACTAGCGGAACCTACGAGCAGTACTTC
D: TRBD2
size: NA
J: TRBJ2-7
V: TRBV29-1

CDR3: CASSINRGQPQHF
DNA: TGTGCCAGTAGTATTAACAGGGGCCAGCCCCAGCATTTT
D: TRBD1
size: NA
J: TRBJ1-5
V: TRBV19

CDR3: CASARQGRAGTGELFF
DNA: TGTGCCAGCGCGAGGCAAGGGAGAGCGGGCACCGGGGAGCTGTTTTTT
D: NA
size: NA
J: TRBJ2-2
V: TRBV6-6

CDR3: CSVADGGLDGYTF
DNA: TGCAGCGTCGCTGACGGGGGGTTGGATGGCTACACCTTC
D: NA
size: few
J: TRBJ1-2
V: TRBV29-1

CDR3: CASSGGEGRSPLHF
DNA: TGTGCCAGCAGTGGGGGGGAGGGAAGATCACCCCTCCACTTT
D: NA
size: NA
J: TRBJ1-6
V: TRBV2

CDR3: CASSSVQISNQPQHF
DNA: TGTGCCAGCAGCTCCGTACAGATTAGCAATCAGCCCCAGCATTTT
D: NA
size: NA
J: TRBJ1-5
V: TRBV7-8

CDR3: CASSHRTGELPLHF
DNA: TGTGCCAGCAGCCACAGGACGGGGGAGTTGCCCCTCCACTTT
D: NA
size: NA
J: TRBJ1-6
V: TRBV7-9

CDR3: CSAIFGDTIYF
DNA: TGCAGTGCTATTTTCGGGGACACCATATATTTT
D: NA
size: NA
J: TRBJ1-3
V: TRBV20-1

CDR3: CASSQDSKAGYRYGYTF
DNA: TGTGCCAGCAGCCAAGACTCTAAGGCAGGGTACCGCTATGGCTACACCTTC
D: NA
size: NA
J: TRBJ1-2
V: TRBV4-2

CDR3: CASSLGGQGNQPQHF
DNA: TGTGCCAGCAGTCTGGGGGGACAGGGGAATCAGCCCCAGCATTTT
D: TRBD1
size: once
J: TRBJ1-5
V: TRBV5-8

CDR3: CASSQGDRYNSPLHF
DNA: TGTGCCAGCTCACAGGGGGACAGATATAATTCACCCCTCCACTTT
D: TRBD1
size: NA
J: TRBJ1-6
V: TRBV18

CDR3: CASSREGYGYTF
DNA: TGTGCCAGCTCACGGGAGGGCTATGGCTACACCTTC
D: NA
size: once
J: TRBJ1-2
V: TRBV18

CDR3: CASSLNGQINQPQHF
DNA: TGTGCCAGCAGCTTAAACGGACAGATCAATCAGCCCCAGCATTTT
D: NA
size: NA
J: TRBJ1-5
V: TRBV7-3

CDR3: CASNLGATGAGGYTF
DNA: TGTGCCAGCAACCTGGGGGCGACAGGGGCCGGTGGCTACACCTTC
D: TRBD1
size: once
J: TRBJ1-2
V: TRBV5-6

CDR3: CASSPLALGGAAYNEQFF
DNA: TGTGCCAGCTCACCACTTGCCCTTGGGGGGGCGGCCTACAATGAGCAGTTCTTC
D: NA
size: few
J: TRBJ2-1
V: TRBV18

CDR3: CASSSTGGGQPQHF
DNA: TGTGCCAGTAGTTCTACAGGGGGCGGTCAGCCCCAGCATTTT
D: TRBD1
size: NA
J: TRBJ1-5
V: TRBV19

CDR3: CSSSLGRGEKSYEQYF
DNA: TGTTCCAGCAGCTTAGGCAGGGGGGAGAAGTCCTACGAGCAGTACTTC
D: NA
size: NA
J: TRBJ2-7
V: TRBV7-9

CDR3: CASSMGGERADTQYF
DNA: TGTGCCAGCAGCATGGGGGGGGAGCGGGCAGATACGCAGTATTTT
D: TRBD2
size: NA
J: TRBJ2-3
V: TRBV11-1

CDR3: CASSVVGGAIETQYF
DNA: TGTGCCAGCAGCGTAGTTGGGGGGGCCATAGAGACCCAGTACTTC
D: NA
size: NA
J: TRBJ2-5
V: TRBV9

CDR3: CASSSTTGGYEQYF
DNA: TGTGCCAGCAGCTCAACGACAGGGGGCTACGAGCAGTACTTC
D: TRBD1
size: NA
J: TRBJ2-7
V: TRBV5-5

CDR3: CASSMAGANQPQHF
DNA: TGTGCCAGCAGTATGGCAGGGGCCAATCAGCCCCAGCATTTT
D: NA
size: NA
J: TRBJ1-5
V: TRBV27

CDR3: CASSVRGTPYQETQYF
DNA: TGTGCCAGCAGTGTCCGGGGGACCCCGTACCAAGAGACCCAGTACTTC
D: NA
size: NA
J: TRBJ2-5
V: TRBV6-1

CDR3: CASSDRVENTEAFF
DNA: TGTGCCAGCAGTGACAGGGTCGAGAACACTGAAGCTTTCTTT
D: NA
size: few
J: TRBJ1-1
V: TRBV6-1

CDR3: CASSTDRATEAFF
DNA: TGTGCCAGCAGTACCGACAGGGCCACTGAAGCTTTCTTT
D: TRBD1
size: NA
J: TRBJ1-1
V: TRBV6-5

CDR3: CSVIAGGRTDTQYF
DNA: TGCAGCGTAATAGCGGGAGGGCGGACAGATACGCAGTATTTT
D: TRBD2
size: NA
J: TRBJ2-3
V: TRBV29-1

CDR3: CASVSGGSYEQYF
DNA: TGTGCCAGCGTTAGCGGGGGCTCCTACGAGCAGTACTTC
D: TRBD2
size: NA
J: TRBJ2-7
V: TRBV2

CDR3: CASSPLISGNGYTF
DNA: TGTGCCAGCAGTCCTTTGATTTCAGGGAATGGCTACACCTTC
D: NA
size: NA
J: TRBJ1-2
V: TRBV27

CDR3: CASRLTGDLYNEQFF
DNA: TGTGCCAGTAGGCTGACAGGGGATTTGTACAATGAGCAGTTCTTC
D: TRBD1
size: NA
J: TRBJ2-1
V: TRBV19

CDR3: CASSQSLMLEARGGPITDTQYF
DNA: TGCGCCAGCAGTCAATCTTTGATGTTGGAGGCGCGCGGGGGGCCCATCACAGATACGCAGTATTTT
D: TRBD2
size: NA
J: TRBJ2-3
V: TRBV23-1

CDR3: CASSPGQGRSTEAFF
DNA: TGCGCCAGCAGCCCAGGACAGGGCCGGAGCACTGAAGCTTTCTTT
D: TRBD1
size: NA
J: TRBJ1-1
V: TRBV5-1

CDR3: CATSRAPSYEQYF
DNA: TGTGCCACCAGCAGAGCCCCCTCCTACGAGCAGTACTTC
D: NA
size: NA
J: TRBJ2-7
V: TRBV15

CDR3: CASSLRYGGDNEQFF
DNA: TGTGCCAGCAGCTTAAGGTATGGCGGCGACAATGAGCAGTTCTTC
D: NA
size: NA
J: TRBJ2-1
V: TRBV11-3

CDR3: CASSLLDRSYEQYF
DNA: TGTGCCAGCAGTTTATTGGACAGGTCCTACGAGCAGTACTTC
D: TRBD1
size: few
J: TRBJ2-7
V: TRBV28

CDR3: CAWSENRSGNTIYF
DNA: TGTGCCTGGAGTGAGAACAGATCTGGAAACACCATATATTTT
D: NA
size: NA
J: TRBJ1-3
V: TRBV30

CDR3: CASSYTAGGRSEQFF
DNA: TGTGCCAGCAGTTACACCGCCGGAGGGAGGAGTGAGCAGTTCTTC
D: NA
size: NA
J: TRBJ2-1
V: TRBV6-6

CDR3: CASSDLGFPRDNEQFF
DNA: TGTGCCAGCAGTGACCTTGGGTTTCCCAGGGACAATGAGCAGTTCTTC
D: NA
size: once
J: TRBJ2-1
V: TRBV6-1

CDR3: CASSPRGSGNTIYF
DNA: TGTGCCAGTAGTCCTCGAGGCTCTGGAAACACCATATATTTT
D: NA
size: NA
J: TRBJ1-3
V: TRBV19

CDR3: CASSLDFTRDQPQHF
DNA: TGTGCCAGCAGCTTAGACTTCACGCGGGATCAGCCCCAGCATTTT
D: NA
size: NA
J: TRBJ1-5
V: TRBV7-2

CDR3: CASSQDGASYNEQFF
DNA: TGCGCCAGCAGCCAAGATGGGGCCTCCTACAATGAGCAGTTCTTC
D: NA
size: few
J: TRBJ2-1
V: TRBV4-3

CDR3: CASSFRDRVTDTQYF
DNA: TGTGCCAGCAGCTTCCGGGACAGGGTCACAGATACGCAGTATTTT
D: TRBD1
size: NA
J: TRBJ2-3
V: TRBV5-4